Here is one TCR beta chain with its context. This sample is drawn from a study of blood T cell repertoires in COVID-19. Overall study: Some COVID-19 samples were acute and others convalescent; all came from the United States, Italy and Spain. T cells, B-cell-depleted T cells, or PBMCs supplied cDNA or gDNA.

Source study methods: Estimates of nucleated cell counts were drawn from the amplification of reference gene primers. Clones were read by immunoSEQ multiplex PCR, and TCRdb kept only the in-frame ones, dropping some. Clone size and the V and J calls come from that table; the DNA yielded D and trimming. The sample gives under 150,000 clones, just under 85% of which show up once; about 3.2% is in the top ten. Germline lookup yields CDR1 MDHEN and CDR2 SYDVKM. V lost 2 bases and J lost 4, with 12 bases in between. This CDR3 contains 15 residues. The specimen was peripheral blood. The V call is TRBV28, the J call TRBJ1-5; possibly TRBD1 for D (5 bases). The sequence came from a woman in her 40s with active or convalescent COVID-19. The chain's CDR3 is CASSLGLGGNQPQHF. CDR3 sequence (DNA): TGTGCCAGCAGTTTAGGATTGGGGGGGAATCAGCCCCAGCATTTT.